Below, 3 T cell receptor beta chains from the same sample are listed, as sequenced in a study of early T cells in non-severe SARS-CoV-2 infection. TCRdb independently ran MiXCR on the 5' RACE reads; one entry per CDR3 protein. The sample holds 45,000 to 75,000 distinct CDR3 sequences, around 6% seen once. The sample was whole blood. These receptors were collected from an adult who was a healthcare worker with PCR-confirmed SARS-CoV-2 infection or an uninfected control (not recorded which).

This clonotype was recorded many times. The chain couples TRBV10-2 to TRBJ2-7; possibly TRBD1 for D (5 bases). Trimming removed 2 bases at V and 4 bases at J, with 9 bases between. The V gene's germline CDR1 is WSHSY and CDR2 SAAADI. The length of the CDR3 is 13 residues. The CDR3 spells CASSERGLYEQYF. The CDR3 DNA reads TGCGCCAGCAGTGAGAGGGGCCTGTACGAGCAGTACTTC.

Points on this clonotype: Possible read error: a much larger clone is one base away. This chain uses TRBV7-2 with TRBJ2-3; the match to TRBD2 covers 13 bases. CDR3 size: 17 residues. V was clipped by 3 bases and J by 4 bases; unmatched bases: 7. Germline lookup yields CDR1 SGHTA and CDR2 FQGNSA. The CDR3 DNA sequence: TGTACCAGCAGCTTTCGGACTAGCGGGAGTTATGCAGATACGCAGTATTTT. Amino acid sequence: CTSSFRTSGSYADTQYF.

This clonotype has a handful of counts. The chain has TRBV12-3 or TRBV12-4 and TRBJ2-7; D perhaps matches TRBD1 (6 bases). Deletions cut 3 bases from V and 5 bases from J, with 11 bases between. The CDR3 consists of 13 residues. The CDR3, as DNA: TGTGCCAGCAGTTTCCAACAGGGCCACGAGCAGTACTTC. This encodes CASSFQQGHEQYF.